This passage covers 13 T cell receptor beta chains from one sample sequenced in a study of CD8 T cells in Susac syndrome. Random-hexamer reverse transcription was applied to roughly 0.5 to 1 ug RNA. Using its own MiXCR run on the immunoSEQ multiplex PCR reads, TCRdb lists one record per CDR3 protein. The sample lists 130,000 or so distinct CDR3 sequences, roughly 89% seen once, with about 0.23% in the top ten. Input material: CD8+ T cells from PBMCs. These receptors all come from a human donor with multiple sclerosis.

This chain connects TRBV9 to TRBJ2-1; no clear D. V shed 0 bases and J shed 2 bases, with 9 bases lying between them. The CDR3 sequence is 15 residues long. Germline-derived CDR1 and CDR2 are SGDLS and YYNGEE. Here the CDR3 reads CASSVAVDPYNEQFF. The CDR3 nucleotides read TGTGCCAGCAGCGTAGCCGTGGACCCCTACAATGAGCAGTTCTTC.

V is TRBV5-1 and J is TRBJ2-7, with TRBD1 matching 7 bases. With V trimmed by 4 bases and J by 3 bases, 7 bases remained unmatched. Germline V gene sequence: CDR1 SGHRS, CDR2 YFSETQ. This CDR3 region has 14 residues. The CDR3 DNA reads as TGCGCCAGCAGCCAGGGACAGTGGAACTACGAGCAGTACTTC. It codes for CASSQGQWNYEQYF. Complete variable domain (other parts from reference TRBV5-1 and TRBJ2-7): KAGVTQTPRYLIKTRGQQVTLSCSPISGHRSVSWYQQTPGQGLQFLFEYFSETQRNKGNFPGRFSGRQFSNSRSEMNVSTLELGDSALYLCASSQGQWNYEQYFGPGTRLTVT.

The chain carries TRBV30 and TRBJ2-1; TRBD1 might be the D (6 bases). From germline, CDR1 is GTSNPN and CDR2 SVGIG (reference sequence). The CDR3 is made up of 13 amino acids. V dropped 2 bases and J dropped 10 bases, with 15 bases sitting between them. CDR3 bases: TGTGCCTGGAGTCTGGACAGAACCGGAGAGCAGTTCTTC. It is translated as CAWSLDRTGEQFF.

V is TRBV3-1 and J is TRBJ2-7; TRBD2 might be the D (5 bases). The CDR3 sequence is 13 residues long. Between the trimmed V and J ends, which lost 4 bases and 7 bases, there was a span of 14 bases. Germline V gives CDR1 LGHDT, CDR2 YNNKEL (reference sequence). The DNA of the CDR3 is TGTGCCAGCAGCCCAAACCCGAGGGCGGAGCAGTACTTC. It encodes CASSPNPRAEQYF.

This chain joins TRBV20-1 and TRBJ2-1; 9 nucleotides align to TRBD2. CDR3 length: 17 amino acids. V dropped 3 bases and J dropped 5; count of bases not matched to a gene: 14. Germline values: CDR1 DFQATT, CDR2 SNEGSKA (reference sequence). The CDR3: CSARPGGVAGVNNEQFF. As DNA, the CDR3 is TGCAGTGCTAGGCCGGGTGGGGTAGCGGGGGTAAACAATGAGCAGTTCTTC.

V is TRBV20-1 and J is TRBJ2-5; TRBD2 agrees at 8 bases. Germline V lookup: CDR1 DFQATT, CDR2 SNEGSKA (reference sequence). The CDR3 runs 17 residues. V gave up 1 base and J gave up 4 bases; unmatched junction bases: 14. The CDR3 region is CSARAPPLGREVETQYF. For the CDR3, the DNA is TGCAGTGCTAGAGCTCCACCTCTTGGGCGGGAGGTAGAGACCCAGTACTTC.

The J gene is TRBJ2-7, the V gene TRBV5-4; 7 positions match TRBD1. With 0 bases clipped from V and 7 bases from J, the junction kept 7 bases outside the gene matches. Germline CDR1 SGHNT, CDR2 YYREEE (reference sequence). The CDR3 is made up of 14 amino acids. The CDR3 spells CASSLEGANWEQYF. The DNA for the CDR3 is TGTGCCAGCAGCTTGGAGGGGGCGAATTGGGAGCAGTACTTC.

This clonotype was seen a single time. The rearrangement uses TRBV25-1 and TRBJ1-2; no clear D. CDR3 size: 13 residues. The V and J ends lost 5 bases and 5 bases respectively, with 12 bases between them. Germline values: CDR1 MGHDK, CDR2 SYGVNS. CDR3: CASSQDPWYGYTF. CDR3 DNA: TGTGCCAGCAGTCAGGACCCTTGGTATGGCTACACCTTC.

V gene TRBV27 combines with J gene TRBJ2-7; the D gene is possibly TRBD2 (5 bases). Per the germline V gene, CDR1 is MNHEY and CDR2 is SMNVEV (reference sequence). The CDR3 covers 16 residues. V was pared by 0 bases and J by 3 bases, with 15 bases between. CDR3 sequence (DNA): TGTGCCAGCAGTTTATCGATCGGGGAGACCTTCTACGAGCAGTACTTC. Amino acids: CASSLSIGETFYEQYF.

This rearrangement joins TRBV9 to TRBJ2-7, with D possibly TRBD2 on 6 matching bases. Germline-derived CDR1 and CDR2 are SGDLS and YYNGEE. CDR3 length: 15 amino acids. Trimming shortened V by 0 bases and J by 4 bases, and 14 bases separated the two germline ends. CDR3 DNA sequence: TGTGCCAGCAGCGTAGCGGCGGGAATTGCTTACGAGCAGTACTTC. Translating gives CASSVAAGIAYEQYF.

V is TRBV12-3 or TRBV12-4 and J is TRBJ2-1, with TRBD1 as a possible D gene (5 bases). The ends were cut back, 2 bases at V and 6 bases at J, with 11 bases in the middle. The length of the CDR3 is 14 residues. CDR3 sequence: CASSLKGAANEQFF. Here the CDR3 DNA reads TGTGCCAGCAGTTTAAAAGGGGCTGCCAATGAGCAGTTCTTC.

The gene calls are TRBV13 and TRBJ1-1, with a tentative D call TRBD1 (6 bases). CDR1 and CDR2 (germline): PRHDT, FYEKMQ (reference sequence). This CDR3 spans 18 amino acids. Trimming took 4 bases from V and 5 from J, leaving 26 bases between them. This CDR3 is CASSSIVVGGEDWTEAFF. Written as DNA, the CDR3 is TGTGCCAGCAGCTCCATCGTGGTAGGGGGTGAGGATTGGACTGAAGCTTTCTTT. Full variable domain (missing parts from reference TRBV13 and TRBJ1-1): AAGVIQSPRHLIKEKRETATLKCYPIPRHDTVYWYQQGPGQDPQFLISFYEKMQSDKGSIPDRFSAQQFSDYHSELNMSSLELGDSALYFCASSSIVVGGEDWTEAFFGQGTRLTVV.

CDR3 DNA sequence: TGCGCCAGCAGTCAAGGGACTAGCGGGAATGGGGCGGAGACCCAGTACTTC. It codes for CASSQGTSGNGAETQYF. The V and J genes are TRBV23-1 and TRBJ2-5; TRBD2 aligns across 13 bases. TRBV23-1 is noted as an ORF with a role that remains uncertain. Trimming cost V 2 bases and J 5 bases; bases outside gene matches: 8. The CDR3 covers 17 residues.